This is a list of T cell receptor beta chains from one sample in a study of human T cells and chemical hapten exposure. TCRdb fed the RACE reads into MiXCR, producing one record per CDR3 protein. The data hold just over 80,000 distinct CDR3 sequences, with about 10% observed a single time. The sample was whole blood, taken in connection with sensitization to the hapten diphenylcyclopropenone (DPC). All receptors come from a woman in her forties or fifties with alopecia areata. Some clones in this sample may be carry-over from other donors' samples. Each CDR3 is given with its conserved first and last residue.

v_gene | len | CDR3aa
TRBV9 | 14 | CASSVTGGAYEQYF
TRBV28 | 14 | CASSWGQPQETQYF
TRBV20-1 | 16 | CSAGPAGGRGTDTQYF
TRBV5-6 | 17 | CASSPWRFAGGLGEQFF
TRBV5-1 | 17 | CASSPSPNPQDNYGYTF
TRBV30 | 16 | CAWSAGLAVSYNEQFF
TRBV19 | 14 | CASSMLVAKNIQYF
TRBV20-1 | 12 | CSASRPNTEAFF
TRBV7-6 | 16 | CASSLVASQYQETQYF
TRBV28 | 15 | CASSNDRGHNEKLFF
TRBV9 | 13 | CASSLSRVGEQFF
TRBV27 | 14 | CASSGEMDGTEAFF
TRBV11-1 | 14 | CASKTLGTTGELFF
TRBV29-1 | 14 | CSVDGTGTGTEAFF
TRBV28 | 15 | CASSLWASGANVLTF
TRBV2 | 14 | CASSVRWGNQPQHF
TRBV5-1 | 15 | CASSLQGGGQETQYF
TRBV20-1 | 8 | CSANGYTF
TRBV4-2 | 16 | CASSQDRRPGTGELFF
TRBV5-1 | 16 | CASSLSFEWGGTEQFF
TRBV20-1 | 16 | CSARDPNRGRVGEQFF
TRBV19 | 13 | CASSPGPYQPQHF
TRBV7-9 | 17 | CASSPSGLAGGGNEQFF
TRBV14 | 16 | CASSRIQGSKSSEAFF
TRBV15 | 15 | CATSRDRHIQETQYF
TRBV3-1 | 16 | CASSQDGAGSYSPLHF
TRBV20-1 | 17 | CSAREHIIAGAGVWQYF
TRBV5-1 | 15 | CASSFRDRGQGEAFF
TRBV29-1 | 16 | CSVDGLAGGHYNEQFF
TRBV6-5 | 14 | CASSRRQNGNTIYF
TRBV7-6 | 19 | CASSLAVAGHYKIAYGYTF
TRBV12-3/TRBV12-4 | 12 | CASTQGYNEQFF
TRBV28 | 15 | CASSQPGPGGDTQYF
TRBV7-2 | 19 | CASSLGLAGGSPNNNEQFF
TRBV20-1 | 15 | CSARDFGAAKNIQYF
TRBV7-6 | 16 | CASSLATDSYQETQYF
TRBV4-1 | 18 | CASSQVTGLPFSNQPQHF
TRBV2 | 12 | CASRDDRAEQFF
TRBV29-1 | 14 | CSVEDQAGGTEAFF
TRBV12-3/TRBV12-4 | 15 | CASSPDSGRPGELFF
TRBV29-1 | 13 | CSGAGNWYNEQFF
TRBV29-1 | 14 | CSVEGGLRTETQYF
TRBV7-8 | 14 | CASSLTGQGYEQYF
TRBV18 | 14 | CASSPGDIRYEQYF
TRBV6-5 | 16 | CASRTPGTGRAYEQYF
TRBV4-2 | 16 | CASSQITGTSGNTIYF
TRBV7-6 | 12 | CASSLEGYLEYF
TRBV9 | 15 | CASSVDRGLFYEQYF